Listed here are 27 T cell receptor beta chains from one sample, sequenced in a study of post-analysis software for immune sequencing data. Study-wide results and caveats: In patients, about 5 TRBV segments were more frequent than in controls, with TRBV5-6, TRBV5-1 and TRBV20-1 among them.

Antigens for these TCRs are unknown. Unique-molecular-identifier-tagged TCR beta cDNA libraries were used. TCRdb ran MiXCR on the PCR reads and lists one entry per CDR3 protein. This sample carries about 620,000 distinct CDR3 sequences, roughly 45% of them seen once, and the ten largest clones take approximately 1.7%. Sequenced input: blood. All receptors come from a girl between 10 and 17 years old with multiple sclerosis.

This clonotype occurred a few times. The chain is built from TRBV29-1 and TRBJ1-2, with a possible D match to TRBD1 (5 bases). The V gene's germline CDR1 is SQVTM and CDR2 ANQGSEA. V was shortened by 6 bases and J by 7 bases, with 12 bases between the two germline ends. The length of the CDR3 is 11 residues. The CDR3 region is CSVGQGLGYTF. CDR3 nucleotide sequence: TGCAGCGTGGGTCAGGGACTTGGCTACACCTTC.

The J gene is TRBJ1-5, the V gene TRBV12-3 or TRBV12-4; D is unclear. The length of the CDR3 is 11 residues. Trimming pared 5 bases from V and 6 bases from J, leaving 5 bases between. The CDR3 DNA reads as TGTGCCAGCAGTGATAGTCAGCCCCAGCATTTT. Translation gives CASSDSQPQHF.

V gene TRBV6-5 combines with J gene TRBJ2-1; D gene uncertain. V lost 8 bases and J 6 bases, leaving 14 bases between the germline ends. The CDR3 contains 13 residues. Germline CDR1 is MNHEY and CDR2 is SVGAGI. The CDR3 reads CASRKLQGNEQFF. CDR3 DNA: TGTGCCAGCCGGAAATTACAAGGCAATGAGCAGTTCTTC.

This clonotype was detected only once. An end of the junction differs from the germline gene, which may be a read error. This chain joins TRBV3-1 and TRBJ2-1; 8 bases map to TRBD2. The CDR3 runs to 18 residues. Germline V lookup: CDR1 LGHDT, CDR2 YNNKEL (reference sequence). The CDR3 loop is CASSQSPVVAGKDNKQFF. CDR3 DNA: TGTGCCAGCAGCCAAAGCCCTGTAGTAGCGGGAAAGGACAATAAGCAGTTCTTC.

This sequence joins TRBV3-1 and TRBJ1-1, with a weak D call TRBD1 (6 bases). The V end lost 1 base, the J end lost 7 bases, and 13 bases lay between the germline ends. The CDR3 loop spans 14 amino acids. In germline, CDR1 is LGHDT, CDR2 YNNKEL (reference sequence). In nucleotides, the CDR3 is TGTGCCAGCAGCCAAGCCGTCGGGACACTTGAAGCTTTCTTT. It is translated as CASSQAVGTLEAFF.

This chain links TRBV27 with TRBJ2-1; 7 bases are a match to TRBD2. The V segment lost 2 bases and the J segment 0 bases; nucleotides outside the gene matches: 10. CDR1 MNHEY and CDR2 SMNVEV come from the germline V gene (reference sequence). The CDR3 is made up of 18 amino acids. The CDR3 DNA reads TGTGCCAGCAGTTTACGGGGACTACGAAAGAGCTCCTACAATGAGCAGTTCTTC. Protein: CASSLRGLRKSSYNEQFF.

This chain joins TRBV5-1 and TRBJ2-3; 7 bases line up with TRBD1. The CDR3 sequence is 17 residues long. The V and J ends lost 4 bases and 2 bases, in that order; junction bases with no gene match: 13. CDR1 SGHRS and CDR2 YFSETQ come from the germline V gene. As DNA, the CDR3 is TGCGCCAGCAGCCAGGTACGGACAGGAGATTACACAGATACGCAGTATTTT. Amino acids: CASSQVRTGDYTDTQYF. Looking up the rest from reference TRBV5-1 and TRBJ2-3 gives the full variable domain: KAGVTQTPRYLIKTRGQQVTLSCSPISGHRSVSWYQQTPGQGLQFLFEYFSETQRNKGNFPGRFSGRQFSNSRSEMNVSTLELGDSALYLCASSQVRTGDYTDTQYFGPGTRLTVL.

To note about this clonotype: A junction end diverges from the germline sequence, so it may reflect a read error. This chain joins TRBV12-3 or TRBV12-4 and TRBJ2-7; TRBD1 aligns across 7 bases. This CDR3 region has 14 residues. The CDR3 bases are TGTGCCAGCAGTTTAGGGAAGGGGGCCTACGAGCGGTACTTC. This translates into CASSLGKGAYERYF.

The rearrangement uses TRBV5-4 and TRBJ2-2; 7 bases match TRBD1. CDR3 length: 16 residues. The germline CDR1 and CDR2 sequences are SGHNT and YYREEE (reference sequence). V gave up 4 bases and J gave up 1 base; unmatched junction bases: 7. The CDR3 is CASSPRQGGNTGELFF. Written as DNA, the CDR3 is TGTGCCAGCAGCCCCCGACAGGGCGGGAACACCGGGGAGCTGTTTTTT.

The chain has TRBV12-3 or TRBV12-4 and TRBJ1-3; no firm D call. This CDR3 is 14 amino acids long. Between the trimmed V and J ends, which lost 5 bases and 0 bases, there was a span of 8 bases. CDR3 protein: CASSRRNSGNTIYF. The CDR3 DNA follows: TGTGCCAGCAGTCGACGGAACTCTGGAAACACCATATATTTT.

This clonotype has just a few counts. The V gene is TRBV25-1, the J gene TRBJ2-5; TRBD2 matches at 12 bases. Per germline, CDR1 MGHDK and CDR2 SYGVNS. This CDR3 comprises 17 residues. V shed 1 base, J shed 5 bases, and the junction held 8 bases outside the gene matches. DNA of the CDR3: TGTGCCAGCAGTGAATCACCGGGACTAGCGGGCGGGGAGACCCAGTACTTC. Encoded protein: CASSESPGLAGGETQYF.

This clonotype was seen a few times. The genes are TRBV12-3 or TRBV12-4 and TRBJ2-7, with TRBD2 identical over 7 bases. The CDR3 has 15 amino acids. The trim removed 5 bases at V and 3 bases at J, leaving 10 bases unmatched. CDR3 in DNA: TGTGCCAGCAGTCCCCGGGGAGGGTTTGACTACGAGCAGTACTTC. It is translated as CASSPRGGFDYEQYF.

The rearrangement joins TRBV5-1 to TRBJ2-6; 7 positions agree with TRBD2. The CDR3 spans 19 residues. Germline CDR1 SGHRS, CDR2 YFSETQ. The trim removed 1 base at V and 0 bases at J, leaving 10 bases unmatched. This chain's CDR3 is CASSLRSGGGSSGANVLTF. CDR3 nucleotides: TGCGCCAGCAGCTTGAGAAGTGGCGGGGGAAGCTCTGGGGCCAACGTCCTGACTTTC. Looking up the rest from reference TRBV5-1 and TRBJ2-6 gives the full variable domain: KAGVTQTPRYLIKTRGQQVTLSCSPISGHRSVSWYQQTPGQGLQFLFEYFSETQRNKGNFPGRFSGRQFSNSRSEMNVSTLELGDSALYLCASSLRSGGGSSGANVLTFGAGSRLTVL.

This clonotype showed up just once. This chain connects TRBV7-2 to TRBJ2-7; 7 bases line up with TRBD1. Germline loops: CDR1 SGHTA, CDR2 FQGNSA. There are 12 residues in the CDR3. The J segment lost 12 bases and the V segment lost 5 bases, leaving 10 bases of the junction unmatched. DNA for the CDR3: TGTGCCAGCAGCCCAACGAGGGGGCCCCGGTACTTC. It yields the protein CASSPTRGPRYF.

The V and J genes are TRBV12-3 or TRBV12-4 and TRBJ2-3; 7 bases fit TRBD2. J lost 4 bases, V lost 6 bases, and 7 bases had no gene match. This CDR3 spans 14 amino acids. The CDR3 DNA reads as TGTGCCAGCAGGCTAGCGGTGCGGGCAGATACGCAGTATTTT. Its translation is CASRLAVRADTQYF.

V gene TRBV20-1 combines with J gene TRBJ2-1; 8 nucleotides line up with TRBD2. Trimming took 5 bases from V and 9 from J; bases not matched to a gene: 12. Germline V CDR1 and CDR2: DFQATT, SNEGSKA (reference sequence). This CDR3 region has 14 residues. DNA of the CDR3: TGCAGTGCTGGGGTCACTAGCGGAGGTAGTGAGCAGTTCTTC. The encoded protein is CSAGVTSGGSEQFF.

In DNA, the CDR3 is TGCGCCAGCAGCCAAGAAAACGCGGGACTAGGGAGGCAAGAGACCCAGTACTTC. Translated: CASSQENAGLGRQETQYF. The J gene is TRBJ2-5, the V gene TRBV4-1; the match to TRBD2 covers 8 bases. CDR1 and CDR2 from the germline V gene are MGHRA and YSYEKL. The CDR3 contains 18 residues. Germline trimming cut 0 bases from V and 2 bases from J; bases unmatched to any gene: 11.

The chain carries TRBV10-3 and TRBJ1-2; D is possibly TRBD1 (6 bases). Looked up from germline, CDR1 is ENHRY and CDR2 is SYGVKD. V shed 3 bases and J shed 3 bases, with 17 bases lying between them. The CDR3 spans 16 residues. The CDR3 nucleotides read TGTGCCATCAGTGATGGGGCGGACAGATTGGACTATGGCTACACCTTC. Translation gives CAISDGADRLDYGYTF.

The rearrangement uses TRBV24-1 and TRBJ2-7; TRBD1 or TRBD2 may be the D gene (5 bases each). Trimming cost V 2 bases and J 2 bases, with 12 bases left between them. Germline lookup yields CDR1 KGHDR and CDR2 SFDVKD. The CDR3 length is 15 residues. CDR3 nucleotides: TGTGCCACCAGTGATTCCGGGACCAAGACCTACGAGCAGTACTTC. It codes for CATSDSGTKTYEQYF.

As for this clonotype: It may be a read error: a sequence one base away is much more abundant. The gene calls are TRBV20-1 and TRBJ2-5; perhaps TRBD2 as D (5 bases). CDR1 and CDR2 (germline): DFQATT, SNEGSKA (reference sequence). This CDR3 has 14 amino acids. The V and J ends lost 1 base and 1 base respectively, with 10 bases between them. CDR3 coding DNA: TGCAGTGCTAGAGGAGTGGGGAGCCAAGAGACCCAGTACTTC. Translating it yields CSARGVGSQETQYF.

On this clonotype itself: Just one base apart from a much larger clone, this may be a read error. The chain joins TRBV6-1 to TRBJ2-3, with 13 bases fitting TRBD2. The CDR3 sequence is 14 residues long. In germline, CDR1 is MNHNS, CDR2 SASEGT. CDR3 region: CANSGLAGADTQYF. The CDR3 nucleotides read TGTGCCAACAGTGGACTAGCGGGAGCAGATACGCAGTATTTT.

This clonotype was detected a few times. The chain uses TRBV25-1 and TRBJ2-5, with a possible D match to TRBD2 (6 bases). The CDR3 loop spans 14 amino acids. V shed 2 bases and J shed 5 bases, with 12 bases lying between them. CDR1 and CDR2 from the germline V gene are MGHDK and SYGVNS. This CDR3 reads CASSEHGGRETQYF. The CDR3 bases are TGTGCCAGCAGTGAACACGGAGGGCGGGAGACCCAGTACTTC.

The genes are TRBV20-1 and TRBJ2-7, with TRBD2 matching over 11 bases. V was clipped by 1 base and J by 2 bases; unmatched bases: 4. The CDR3 sequence is 15 residues long. Germline CDR1 is DFQATT and CDR2 is SNEGSKA (reference sequence). The CDR3 sequence is CSARVPGLAAYEQYF. In nucleotides, the CDR3 is TGCAGTGCTAGAGTCCCGGGACTAGCGGCCTACGAGCAGTACTTC.

The chain is built from TRBV5-6 and TRBJ1-5, with D hard to call. The CDR3 has 15 amino acids. V lost 6 bases and J 0 bases, leaving 13 bases between the germline ends. The germline V gene encodes CDR1 SGHDT and CDR2 YYEEEE. CDR3 amino acids: CASKLTPHSNQPQHF. Written as DNA, the CDR3 is TGTGCCAGCAAACTGACACCCCATAGCAATCAGCCCCAGCATTTT.

A note on this clonotype: The germline gene is not matched at one end of the junction; a read error may be the cause. The chain has TRBV6-5 and TRBJ1-6; possibly TRBD1 for D (5 bases). The CDR3 totals 15 residues. Germline loops: CDR1 MNHEY, CDR2 SVGAGI. Written as DNA, the CDR3 is TGTGCCGGCAGTCCCAGTACGGGGACTTATTCACCCCTCCACTTT. Amino acid sequence: CAGSPSTGTYSPLHF.

The chain carries TRBV9 and TRBJ2-3, with D possibly TRBD1 on 5 matching bases. Deletions cut 2 bases from V and 2 bases from J, with 12 bases between. This CDR3 is 15 amino acids long. The germline V gene has CDR1 SGDLS and CDR2 YYNGEE. CDR3 in amino acids: CASSVETGATDTQYF. The CDR3 DNA follows: TGTGCCAGCAGCGTTGAAACAGGAGCCACAGATACGCAGTATTTT.

The CDR3 DNA is TGTGCCAGCAGCTTAGAGGGTATGATGAACACTGAAGCTTTCTTT. Translated: CASSLEGMMNTEAFF. The V gene is TRBV7-9, the J gene TRBJ1-1; D gene unclear. The V end lost 1 base, the J end lost 0 bases, and 9 bases lay between the germline ends. Looked up from germline, CDR1 is SEHNR and CDR2 is FQNEAQ (reference sequence). The CDR3 loop spans 15 amino acids. Based on the CDR3 plus reference TRBV7-9 and TRBJ1-1, the full variable domain is DTGVSQNPRHKITKRGQNVTFRCDPISEHNRLYWYRQTLGQGPEFLTYFQNEAQLEKSRLLSDRFSAERPKGSFSTLEIQRTEQGDSAMYLCASSLEGMMNTEAFFGQGTRLTVV.